This record concerns one TCR beta chain sequence. CDR1 SQVTM and CDR2 ANQGSEA come from the germline V gene. This CDR3 region has 13 residues. The junction had 4 bases not matched to a gene; V was cut back by 7 bases and J by 4 bases. This sample is part of a study of regulatory T cells in long-lasting Graves disease. HTBI primers from iRepertoire and Arm-PCR of CDR3 regions yielded the TCR beta libraries. TCRdb itself ran the multiplex PCR reads through MiXCR, one entry per CDR3 protein. The sample includes under 500,000 distinct CDR3 sequences, around 20% of them seen just once. The time point denotes: persistent/refractory GD, antithyroid drugs over 5 years with positive TRAb. Following extraction of RNA from PBMCs, that RNA was used to make the TCR library.

The chain links TRBV29-1 to TRBJ2-2; the match to TRBD1 covers 9 bases. The sequence was obtained from a female donor with Graves disease. The sample consisted of peripheral blood mononuclear cells (PBMCs), taken when the disease was refractory, from a patient treated with antithyroid drugs. The CDR3 reads CSAVDRGTGELFF. The CDR3 DNA sequence: TGCAGCGCCGTGGACAGGGGCACCGGGGAGCTGTTTTTT.